The TCR beta chain under discussion was sequenced for a study of cytomegalovirus exposure and HLA in healthy donors. Study results and caveats: Information on immune exposure was restricted to one variable (CMV serostatus).

The PCR used 60 Vbeta and 13 Jbeta primers. Using immunoSEQ multiplex PCR, the repertoire was profiled, and TCRdb retains in-frame clones only, with some absent. The sample consists of approximately 52,000 clones, more than 65% of them appearing once. About this clone: Its antigen is currently unknown.

V was clipped by 4 bases and J by 0 bases, with 11 bases between them. Per germline, CDR1 SGHRS and CDR2 YFSETQ. This CDR3 has 15 residues. The sequenced material came from PBMCs. This receptor was identified in a man aged 35 to 55 in good health and CMV-seropositive. The chain links TRBV5-1 to TRBJ1-3; tentatively, D is TRBD1 (6 bases). DNA for the CDR3: TGCGCCAGCAGCCTCGAGGGGGACTCTGGAAACACCATATATTTT. It yields the protein CASSLEGDSGNTIYF.